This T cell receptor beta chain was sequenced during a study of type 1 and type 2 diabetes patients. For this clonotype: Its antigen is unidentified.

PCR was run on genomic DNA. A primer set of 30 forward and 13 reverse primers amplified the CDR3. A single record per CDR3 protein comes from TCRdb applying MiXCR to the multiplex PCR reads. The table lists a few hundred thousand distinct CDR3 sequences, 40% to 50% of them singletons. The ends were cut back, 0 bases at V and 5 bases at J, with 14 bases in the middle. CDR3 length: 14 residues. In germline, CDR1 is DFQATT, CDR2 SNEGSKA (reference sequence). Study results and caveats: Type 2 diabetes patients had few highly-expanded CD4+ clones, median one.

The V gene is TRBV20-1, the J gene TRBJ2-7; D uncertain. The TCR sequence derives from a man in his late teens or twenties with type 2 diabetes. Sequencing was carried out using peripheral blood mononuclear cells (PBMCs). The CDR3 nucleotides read TGCAGTGCTAGAGATTTTTTTTCAGGCAACGAGCAGTACTTC. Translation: CSARDFFSGNEQYF.